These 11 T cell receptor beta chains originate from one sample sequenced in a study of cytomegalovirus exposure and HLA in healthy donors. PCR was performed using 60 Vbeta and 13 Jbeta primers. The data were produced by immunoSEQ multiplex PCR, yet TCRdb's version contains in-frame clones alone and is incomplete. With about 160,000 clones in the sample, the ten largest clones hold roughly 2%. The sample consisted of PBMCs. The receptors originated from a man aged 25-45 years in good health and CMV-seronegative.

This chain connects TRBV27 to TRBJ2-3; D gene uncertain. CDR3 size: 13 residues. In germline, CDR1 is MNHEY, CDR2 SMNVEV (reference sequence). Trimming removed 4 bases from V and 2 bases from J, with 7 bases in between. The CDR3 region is CASSWLATDTQYF. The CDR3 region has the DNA TGTGCCAGCAGTTGGCTCGCCACAGATACGCAGTATTTT.

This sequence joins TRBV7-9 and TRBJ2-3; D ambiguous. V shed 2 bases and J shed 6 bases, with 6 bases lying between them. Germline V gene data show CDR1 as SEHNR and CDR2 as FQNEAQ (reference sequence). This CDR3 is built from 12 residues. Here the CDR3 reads CASSLSSDTQYF. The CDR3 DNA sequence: TGTGCCAGCAGCTTAAGCTCGGATACGCAGTATTTT.

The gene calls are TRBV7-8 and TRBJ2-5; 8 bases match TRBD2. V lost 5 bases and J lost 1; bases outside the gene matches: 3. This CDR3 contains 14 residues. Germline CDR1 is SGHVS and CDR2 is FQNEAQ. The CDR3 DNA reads TGTGCCAGCAGCCCCGGGGGGGGCCAAGAGACCCAGTACTTC. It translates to CASSPGGGQETQYF.

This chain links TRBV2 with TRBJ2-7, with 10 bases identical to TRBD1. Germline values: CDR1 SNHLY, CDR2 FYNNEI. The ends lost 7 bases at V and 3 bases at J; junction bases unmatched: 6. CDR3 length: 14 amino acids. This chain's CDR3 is CASTGGTGVYEQYF. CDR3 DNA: TGTGCCAGCACCGGTGGGACAGGGGTCTACGAGCAGTACTTC.

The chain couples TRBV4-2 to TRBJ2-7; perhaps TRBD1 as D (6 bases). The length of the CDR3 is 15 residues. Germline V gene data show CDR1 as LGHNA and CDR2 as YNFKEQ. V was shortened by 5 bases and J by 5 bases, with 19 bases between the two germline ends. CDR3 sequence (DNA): TGTGCCAGCAGCACGCTTACCGCAGGGGTCCACGAGCAGTACTTC. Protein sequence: CASSTLTAGVHEQYF.

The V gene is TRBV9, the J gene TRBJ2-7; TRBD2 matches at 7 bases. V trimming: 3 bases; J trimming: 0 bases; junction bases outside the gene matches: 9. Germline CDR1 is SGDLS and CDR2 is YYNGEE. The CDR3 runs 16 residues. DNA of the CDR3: TGTGCCAGCAGCGCCGTTTCCGGGACTAACTCCTACGAGCAGTACTTC. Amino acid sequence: CASSAVSGTNSYEQYF.

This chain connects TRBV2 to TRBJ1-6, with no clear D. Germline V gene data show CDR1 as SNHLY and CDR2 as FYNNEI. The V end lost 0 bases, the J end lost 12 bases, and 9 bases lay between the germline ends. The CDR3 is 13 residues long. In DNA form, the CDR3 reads TGTGCCAGCAGTGAAGCGCTTCAACTACCCCTCCACTTT. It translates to CASSEALQLPLHF.

The CDR3 DNA reads TGTGCCAGCAGCCCTACGGGACTAGACGGCGATGAGCAGTTCTTC. It encodes CASSPTGLDGDEQFF. The V call is TRBV11-3, the J call TRBJ2-1; 8 bases are shared with TRBD2. CDR3 size: 15 residues. Unmatched junction bases numbered 11, after V lost 5 bases and J lost 8 bases. Germline V gives CDR1 SGHNT, CDR2 YENEEA.

CDR3: CASSSGTGVGGYTF. CDR3 nucleotides: TGTGCCAGCAGTTCCGGGACAGGGGTAGGCGGCTACACCTTC. This rearrangement joins TRBV28 to TRBJ1-2, with 10 positions matching TRBD1. The CDR3 is made up of 14 amino acids. Germline trimming cut 4 bases from V and 8 bases from J; bases unmatched to any gene: 7. CDR1 is MDHEN and CDR2 is SYDVKM in the germline V gene.

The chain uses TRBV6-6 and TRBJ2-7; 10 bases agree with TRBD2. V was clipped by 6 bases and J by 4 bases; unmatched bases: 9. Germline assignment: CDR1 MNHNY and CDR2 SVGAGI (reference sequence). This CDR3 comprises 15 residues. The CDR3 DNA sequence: TGTGCCAGCAGCCCTTTTCCAGCGGGAGGGTACGAGCAGTACTTC. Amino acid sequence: CASSPFPAGGYEQYF.

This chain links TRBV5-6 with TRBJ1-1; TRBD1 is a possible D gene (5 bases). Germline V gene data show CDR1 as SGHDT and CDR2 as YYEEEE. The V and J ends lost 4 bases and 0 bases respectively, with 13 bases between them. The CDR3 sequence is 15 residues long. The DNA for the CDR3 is TGTGCCAGCAGCGAGACAGTTCCCATGAACACTGAAGCTTTCTTT. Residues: CASSETVPMNTEAFF.